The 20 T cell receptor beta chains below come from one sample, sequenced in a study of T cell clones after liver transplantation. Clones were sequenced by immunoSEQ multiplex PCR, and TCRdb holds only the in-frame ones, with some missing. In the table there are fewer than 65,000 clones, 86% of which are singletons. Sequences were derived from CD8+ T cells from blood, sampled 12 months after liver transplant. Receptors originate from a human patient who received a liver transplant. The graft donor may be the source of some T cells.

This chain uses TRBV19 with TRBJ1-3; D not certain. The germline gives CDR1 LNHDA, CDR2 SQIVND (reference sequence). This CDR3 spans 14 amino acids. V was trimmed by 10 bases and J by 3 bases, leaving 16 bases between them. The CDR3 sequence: CATADSPGGNTIYF. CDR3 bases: TGTGCCACTGCGGACTCCCCGGGTGGAAACACCATATATTTT.

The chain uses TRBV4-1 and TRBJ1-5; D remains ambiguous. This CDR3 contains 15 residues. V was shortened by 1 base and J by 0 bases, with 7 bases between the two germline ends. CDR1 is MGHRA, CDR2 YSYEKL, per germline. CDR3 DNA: TGCGCCAGCAGCCAAGTCACAGATAGCAATCAGCCCCAGCATTTT. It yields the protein CASSQVTDSNQPQHF.

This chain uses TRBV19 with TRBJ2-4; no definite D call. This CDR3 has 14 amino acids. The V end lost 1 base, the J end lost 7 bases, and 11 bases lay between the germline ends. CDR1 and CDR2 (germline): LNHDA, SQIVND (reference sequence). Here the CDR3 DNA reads TGTGCCAGTAGTATAGCAGGAGAACCCAACATTCAGTACTTC. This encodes CASSIAGEPNIQYF.

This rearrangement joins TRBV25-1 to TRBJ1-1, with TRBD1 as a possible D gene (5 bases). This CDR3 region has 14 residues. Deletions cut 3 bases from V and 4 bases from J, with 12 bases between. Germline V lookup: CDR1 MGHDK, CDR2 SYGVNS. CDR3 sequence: CASSEAGRGTEAFF. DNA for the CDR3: TGTGCCAGCAGTGAGGCGGGGCGGGGCACTGAAGCTTTCTTT.

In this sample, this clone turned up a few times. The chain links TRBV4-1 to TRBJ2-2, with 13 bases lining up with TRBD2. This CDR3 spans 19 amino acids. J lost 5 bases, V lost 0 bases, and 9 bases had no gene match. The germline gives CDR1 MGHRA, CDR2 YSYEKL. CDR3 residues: CASSQDRTSGRAFTGELFF. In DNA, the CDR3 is TGCGCCAGCAGCCAAGATCGAACTAGCGGGAGGGCCTTTACCGGGGAGCTGTTTTTT.

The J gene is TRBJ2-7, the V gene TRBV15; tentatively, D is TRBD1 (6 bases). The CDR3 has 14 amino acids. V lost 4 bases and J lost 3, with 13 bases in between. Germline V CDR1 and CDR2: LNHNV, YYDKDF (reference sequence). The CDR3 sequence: CATSNRDKDYEQYF. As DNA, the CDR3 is TGTGCCACCAGCAATCGGGACAAGGACTACGAGCAGTACTTC.

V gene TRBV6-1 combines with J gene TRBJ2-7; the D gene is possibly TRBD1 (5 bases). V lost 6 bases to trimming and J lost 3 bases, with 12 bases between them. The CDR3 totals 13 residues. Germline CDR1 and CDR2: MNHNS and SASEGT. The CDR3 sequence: CASRSLDSYEQYF. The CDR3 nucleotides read TGTGCCAGCAGGTCCCTCGACAGCTACGAGCAGTACTTC.

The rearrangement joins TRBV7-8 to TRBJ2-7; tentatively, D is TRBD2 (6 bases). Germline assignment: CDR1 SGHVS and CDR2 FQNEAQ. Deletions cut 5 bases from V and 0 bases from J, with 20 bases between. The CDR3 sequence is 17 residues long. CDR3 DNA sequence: TGTGCCAGCAGCGACAGCGGAGGGGCCGGCGTCTCCTACGAGCAGTACTTC. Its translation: CASSDSGGAGVSYEQYF. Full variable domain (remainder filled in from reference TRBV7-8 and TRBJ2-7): GAGVSQSPRYKVAKRGQDVALRCDPISGHVSLFWYQQALGQGPEFLTYFQNEAQLDKSGLPSDRFFAERPEGSVSTLKIQRTQQEDSAVYLCASSDSGGAGVSYEQYFGPGTRLTVT.

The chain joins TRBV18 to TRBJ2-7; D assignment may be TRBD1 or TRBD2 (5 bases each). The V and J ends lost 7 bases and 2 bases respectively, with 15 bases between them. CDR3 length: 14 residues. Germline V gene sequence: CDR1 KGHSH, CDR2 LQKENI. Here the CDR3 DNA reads TGTGCCAGCTTTACCGGGACGGATCCCTACGAGCAGTACTTC. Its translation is CASFTGTDPYEQYF.

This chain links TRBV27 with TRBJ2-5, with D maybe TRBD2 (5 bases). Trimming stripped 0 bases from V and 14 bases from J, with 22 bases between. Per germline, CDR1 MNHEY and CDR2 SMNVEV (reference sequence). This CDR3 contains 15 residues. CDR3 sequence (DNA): TGTGCCAGCAGTTTATCTCGGCGGGTCCAGGTACCCCGATACTTC. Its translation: CASSLSRRVQVPRYF.

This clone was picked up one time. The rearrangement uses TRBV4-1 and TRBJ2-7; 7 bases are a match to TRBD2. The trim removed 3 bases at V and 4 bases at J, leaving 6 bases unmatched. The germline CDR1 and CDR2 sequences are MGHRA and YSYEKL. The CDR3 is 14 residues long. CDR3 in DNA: TGCGCCAGCAGCCAGAGTCCGGGACTATACGAGCAGTACTTC. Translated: CASSQSPGLYEQYF.

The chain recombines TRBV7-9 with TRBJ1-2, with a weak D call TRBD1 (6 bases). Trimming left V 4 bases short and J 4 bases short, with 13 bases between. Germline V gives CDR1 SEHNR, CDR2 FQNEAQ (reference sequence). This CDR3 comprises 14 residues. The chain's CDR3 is CASSSAGGAYGYTF. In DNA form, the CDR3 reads TGTGCCAGCAGCTCCGCGGGGGGGGCCTATGGCTACACCTTC.

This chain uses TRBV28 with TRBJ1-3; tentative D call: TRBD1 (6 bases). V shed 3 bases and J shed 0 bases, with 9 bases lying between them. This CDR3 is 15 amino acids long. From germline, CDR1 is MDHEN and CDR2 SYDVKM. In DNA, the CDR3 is TGTGCCAGCAGTTTTAGGGGGACCTCTGGAAACACCATATATTTT. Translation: CASSFRGTSGNTIYF. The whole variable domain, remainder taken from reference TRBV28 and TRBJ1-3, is DVKVTQSSRYLVKRTGEKVFLECVQDMDHENMFWYRQDPGLGLRLIYFSYDVKMKEKGDIPEGYSVSREKKERFSLILESASTNQTSMYLCASSFRGTSGNTIYFGEGSWLTVV.

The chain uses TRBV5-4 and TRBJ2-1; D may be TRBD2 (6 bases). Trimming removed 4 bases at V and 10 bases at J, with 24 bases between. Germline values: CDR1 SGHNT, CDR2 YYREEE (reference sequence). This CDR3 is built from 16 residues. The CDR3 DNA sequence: TGTGCCAGCAGCCCGTTTATTCCGGGACTGGCCATGGAGCAGTTCTTC. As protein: CASSPFIPGLAMEQFF.

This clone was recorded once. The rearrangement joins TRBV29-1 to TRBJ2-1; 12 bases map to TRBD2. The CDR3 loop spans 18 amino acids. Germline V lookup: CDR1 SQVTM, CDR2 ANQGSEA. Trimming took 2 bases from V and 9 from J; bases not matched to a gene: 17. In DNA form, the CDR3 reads TGCAGCGTTGAAAGCTTCAGGGTGACTAGCGGGAGAGGACTTGAGCAGTTCTTC. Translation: CSVESFRVTSGRGLEQFF.

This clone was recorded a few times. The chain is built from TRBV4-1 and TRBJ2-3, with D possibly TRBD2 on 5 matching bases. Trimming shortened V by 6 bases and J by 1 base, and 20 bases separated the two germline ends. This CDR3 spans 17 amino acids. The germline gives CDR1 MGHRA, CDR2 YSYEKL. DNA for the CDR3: TGCGCCAGCAGAGGAGGACCATCAAACACGGGCACAGATACGCAGTATTTT. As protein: CASRGGPSNTGTDTQYF.

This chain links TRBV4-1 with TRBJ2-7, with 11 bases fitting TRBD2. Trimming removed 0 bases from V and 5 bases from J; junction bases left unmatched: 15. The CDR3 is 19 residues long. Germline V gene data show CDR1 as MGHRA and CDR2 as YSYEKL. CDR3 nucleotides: TGCGCCAGCAGCCAAGAGCGGGCTAGCGGGAGGCTGATCTTCCACGAGCAGTACTTC. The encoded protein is CASSQERASGRLIFHEQYF.

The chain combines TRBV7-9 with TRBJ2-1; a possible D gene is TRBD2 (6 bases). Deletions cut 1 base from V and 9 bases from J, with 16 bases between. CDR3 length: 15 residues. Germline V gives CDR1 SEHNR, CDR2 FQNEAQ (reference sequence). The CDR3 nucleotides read TGTGCCAGCAGCTTAGATGGGACTGGATTCGGTGAGCAGTTCTTC. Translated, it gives CASSLDGTGFGEQFF.

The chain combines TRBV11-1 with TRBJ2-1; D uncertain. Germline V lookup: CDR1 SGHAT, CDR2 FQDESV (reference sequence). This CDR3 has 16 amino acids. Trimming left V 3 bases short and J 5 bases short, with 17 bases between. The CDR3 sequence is CASSLGNAPLNNEQFF. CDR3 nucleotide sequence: TGTGCCAGCAGCTTGGGTAACGCCCCTCTCAACAATGAGCAGTTCTTC. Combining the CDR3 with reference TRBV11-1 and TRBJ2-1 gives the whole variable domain EAEVAQSPRYKITEKSQAVAFWCDPISGHATLYWYRQILGQGPELLVQFQDESVVDDSQLPKDRFSAERLKGVDSTLKIQPAELGDSAMYLCASSLGNAPLNNEQFFGPGTRLTVL.

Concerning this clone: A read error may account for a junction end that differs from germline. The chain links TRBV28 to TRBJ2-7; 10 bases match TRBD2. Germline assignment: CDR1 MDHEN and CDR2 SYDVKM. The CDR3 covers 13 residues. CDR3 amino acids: CASSQRTSGVPNF. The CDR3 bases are TGTGCCAGCAGTCAAAGGACTAGCGGTGTCCCCAACTTC.